This TCR beta chain comes out of a study of blood T cell repertoires in COVID-19. Study background: The origin of the acute and convalescent COVID-19 samples was the United States, Italy and Spain. In each case, the material was cDNA or gDNA derived from T cells, B-cell-depleted T cells, or PBMCs.

How the authors handled the data: Cell counts per sample came from amplifying reference gene primers. The table came from immunoSEQ multiplex PCR; TCRdb's copy has only in-frame clones and leaves some out. V and J calls and clone size are copied from that table; D and trimming were computed from the DNA. The sample has about 360,000 clones, roughly 86% seen once. Trimming took 8 bases from V and 0 from J; bases not matched to a gene: 11. This CDR3 is built from 16 residues. Looked up from germline, CDR1 is SGHVS and CDR2 is FQNEAQ. The chain combines TRBV7-8 with TRBJ2-5; 8 bases fit TRBD2. This sequence originates from a human donor with acute or convalescent COVID-19. The donor label of this sample is uncertain. The sequenced sample was peripheral blood. The CDR3 coding sequence is TGTGCCAGCCGTAGGCGGGGGGCGGTTTACCAAGAGACCCAGTACTTC. Translated, it gives CASRRRGAVYQETQYF.